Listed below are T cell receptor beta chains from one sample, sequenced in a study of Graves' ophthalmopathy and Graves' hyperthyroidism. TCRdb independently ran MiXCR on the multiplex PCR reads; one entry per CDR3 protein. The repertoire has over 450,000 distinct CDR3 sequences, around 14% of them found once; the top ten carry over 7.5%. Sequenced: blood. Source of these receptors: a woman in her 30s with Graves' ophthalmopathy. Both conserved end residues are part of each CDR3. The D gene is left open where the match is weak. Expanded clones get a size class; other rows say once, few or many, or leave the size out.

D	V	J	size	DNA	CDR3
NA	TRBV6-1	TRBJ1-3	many	TGTGCCAGCACCAACCGTGGAAACACCATATATTTT	CASTNRGNTIYF
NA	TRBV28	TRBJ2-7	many	TGTGCCAGCAGAGGACGGGGCTCCTACGAGCAGTACTTC	CASRGRGSYEQYF
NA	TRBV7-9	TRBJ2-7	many	TGTGCCAGCAGCTTCCAGGGGGGAGTCTACGAGCAGTACTTC	CASSFQGGVYEQYF
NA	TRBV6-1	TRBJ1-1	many	TGTGCCAGCAGTGAATCATTAAGAACTGAAGCTTTCTTT	CASSESLRTEAFF
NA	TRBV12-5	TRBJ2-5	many	TGTGCTAGTGGAAAAGGAGACGTGGAGACCCAGTACTTC	CASGKGDVETQYF
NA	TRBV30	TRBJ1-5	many	TGTGCCTGGAGTGTACAGGACAATCAGCCCCAGCATTTT	CAWSVQDNQPQHF
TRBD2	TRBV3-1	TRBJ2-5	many	TGTGCCAGCAGTCCTAGCGGGAGCCAACAAGAGACCCAGTACTTC	CASSPSGSQQETQYF
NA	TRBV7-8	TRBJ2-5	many	TGTGCCAGCAGCCCTCGGGGTTCACTGGAGACCCAGTACTTC	CASSPRGSLETQYF
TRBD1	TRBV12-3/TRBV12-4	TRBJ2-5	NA	TGTGCCAGCAGACCAACGGGGACAGGGGTTGAGACCCAGTACTTC	CASRPTGTGVETQYF
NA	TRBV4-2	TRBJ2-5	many	TGTGCCAGCAGCCAAGATCAACGGGAGCTAGGGACCCAGTACTTC	CASSQDQRELGTQYF
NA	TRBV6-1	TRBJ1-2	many	TGTGCCAGCAGTGAACCGTGGGAAGCAGGCTGGCTCGGCTACACCTTC	CASSEPWEAGWLGYTF
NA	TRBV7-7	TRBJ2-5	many	TGTGCTAGCAGCTTGGAAGGGGGGACCCAGTACTTC	CASSLEGGTQYF
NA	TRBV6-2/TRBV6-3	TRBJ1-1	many	TGTGCCAGCAGTTCCCGACGGGTCTTGAACACTGAAGCTTTCTTT	CASSSRRVLNTEAFF
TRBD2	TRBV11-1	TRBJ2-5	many	TGTGCCAGCAGCTTAGCGGGACCGGGACTAGCAGGCGAGACCCAGTACTTC	CASSLAGPGLAGETQYF
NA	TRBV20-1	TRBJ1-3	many	TGCAGTGCGAAGAGTGGATCGAGCTCTGGAAACACCATATATTTT	CSAKSGSSSGNTIYF
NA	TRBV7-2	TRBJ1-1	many	TGTGCCAGCAGCTTAAGGCAGAACACTGAAGCTTTCTTT	CASSLRQNTEAFF
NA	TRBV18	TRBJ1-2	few	TGTGCCAGCTCACCCGGGCCGACTAACTATGGCTACACCTTC	CASSPGPTNYGYTF
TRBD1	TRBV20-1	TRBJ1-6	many	TGCAGTGCTAGCGACAGGGGGAATTCACCCCTCCACTTT	CSASDRGNSPLHF
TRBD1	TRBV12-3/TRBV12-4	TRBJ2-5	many	TGTGCCAGCAGTAGGACAGGGGGCAGGGAGACCCAGTACTTC	CASSRTGGRETQYF
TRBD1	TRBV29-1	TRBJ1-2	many	TGCAGCGTTCAGGACAGGAGGGCCTATGGCTACACCTTC	CSVQDRRAYGYTF
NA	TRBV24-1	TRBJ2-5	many	TGTGCCACCAGTGACCGAATACAAGAGACCCAGTACTTC	CATSDRIQETQYF
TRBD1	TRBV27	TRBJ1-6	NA	TGTGCCAGCAGTTCAATCGGGACAGCCTATAATTCACCCCTCCACTTT	CASSSIGTAYNSPLHF
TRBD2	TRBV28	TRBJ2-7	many	TGTGCCAGCAGTGCCGGGGGGTCGCTAGACTACGAGCAGTACTTC	CASSAGGSLDYEQYF
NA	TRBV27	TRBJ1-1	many	TGTGCCAGCAAACTCCACGGTGACTACACTGAAGCTTTCTTT	CASKLHGDYTEAFF
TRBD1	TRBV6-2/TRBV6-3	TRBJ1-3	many	TGTGCCAGCAGTTACACACCGTATTCAGGGGGCACTGGAAACACCATATATTTT	CASSYTPYSGGTGNTIYF
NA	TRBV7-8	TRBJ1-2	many	TGTGCCAGCAGCTTACAGGGGCGCCCTAGCTATGGCTACACCTTC	CASSLQGRPSYGYTF